The TCR beta chain under discussion was sequenced for a study of T cells after yellow fever vaccination. In making TCR cDNA, 5'RACE template switching added a universal primer site and UMIs to it. A single record per CDR3 protein comes from TCRdb applying MiXCR to the 5' RACE reads. In the table there are some 560,000 distinct CDR3 sequences, about 19% of which are singletons. CDR3 length equals 15 residues. The germline CDR1 and CDR2 sequences are SNHLY and FYNNEI. V lost 1 base and J 1 base, leaving 9 bases between the germline ends. Study observations and caveats: From the bulk population, abundant clonotypes could contaminate and appear within FACS-sorted repertoires. Compared with primary, the secondary response was weaker and peaked at day 5, not 15.

This clonotype came up a few times. No antigen is known for it. A much more abundant neighbour one base away suggests this may be a read error. The J gene is TRBJ2-3, the V gene TRBV2; D not resolved. The clonotype comes from a man aged 25 to 40 who received the YFV17D yellow fever vaccine. The specimen was PBMCs, collected 15 days after the yellow fever booster vaccination. The CDR3 DNA is TGTGCCAGCAGTGAAGGGGTCTTAGGCACAGATACGCAGTATTTT. Translated, it gives CASSEGVLGTDTQYF.